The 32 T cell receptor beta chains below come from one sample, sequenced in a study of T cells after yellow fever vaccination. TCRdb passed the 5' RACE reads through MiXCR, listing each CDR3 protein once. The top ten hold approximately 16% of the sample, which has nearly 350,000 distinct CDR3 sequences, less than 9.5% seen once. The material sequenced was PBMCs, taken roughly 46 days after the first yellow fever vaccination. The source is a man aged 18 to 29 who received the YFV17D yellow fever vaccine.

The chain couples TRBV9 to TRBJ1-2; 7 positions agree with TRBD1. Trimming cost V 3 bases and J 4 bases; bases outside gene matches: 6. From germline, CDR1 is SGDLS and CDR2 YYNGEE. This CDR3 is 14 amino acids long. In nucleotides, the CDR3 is TGTGCCAGCAGCGCCGCCGGGACAGCCTATGGCTACACCTTC. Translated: CASSAAGTAYGYTF.

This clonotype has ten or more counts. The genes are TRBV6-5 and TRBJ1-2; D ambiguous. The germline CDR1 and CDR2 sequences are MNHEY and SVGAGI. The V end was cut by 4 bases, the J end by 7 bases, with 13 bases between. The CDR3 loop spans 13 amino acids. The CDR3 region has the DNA TGTGCCAGCAGTTTGGCAGGACCGGGTGGCTACACCTTC. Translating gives CASSLAGPGGYTF.

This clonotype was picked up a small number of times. The CDR3 DNA reads as TGTGCCAGCAGCGTTCTAGGGGCCGGGATCACTGAAGCTTTCTTT. Protein: CASSVLGAGITEAFF. The rearrangement links TRBV7-9 to TRBJ1-1, with D maybe TRBD1 (5 bases). The CDR3 extends over 15 amino acids. The ends were cut back, 5 bases at V and 4 bases at J, with 17 bases in the middle. CDR1 is SEHNR, CDR2 FQNEAQ, per germline (reference sequence).

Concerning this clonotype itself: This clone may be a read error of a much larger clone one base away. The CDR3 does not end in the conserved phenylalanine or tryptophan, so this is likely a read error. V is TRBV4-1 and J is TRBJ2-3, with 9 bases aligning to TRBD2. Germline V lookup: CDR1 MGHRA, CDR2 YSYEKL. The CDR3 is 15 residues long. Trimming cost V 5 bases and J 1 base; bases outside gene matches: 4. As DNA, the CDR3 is TGCGCCAGCAGCGGGAGCGGGGGGCGCACAGATACGCAGTATTAT. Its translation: CASSGSGGRTDTQYY.

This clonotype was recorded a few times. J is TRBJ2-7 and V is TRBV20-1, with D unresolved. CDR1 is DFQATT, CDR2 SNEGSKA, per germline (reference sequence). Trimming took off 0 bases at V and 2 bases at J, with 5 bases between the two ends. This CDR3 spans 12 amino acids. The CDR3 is CSAREVTYEQYF. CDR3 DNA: TGCAGTGCTAGAGAGGTAACCTACGAGCAGTACTTC.

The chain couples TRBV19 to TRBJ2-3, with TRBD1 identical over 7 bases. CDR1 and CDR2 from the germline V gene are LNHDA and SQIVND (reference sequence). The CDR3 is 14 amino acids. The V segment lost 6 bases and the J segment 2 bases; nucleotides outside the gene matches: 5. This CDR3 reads CASRVQGPTDTQYF. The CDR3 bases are TGTGCCAGTAGGGTACAGGGGCCCACAGATACGCAGTATTTT.

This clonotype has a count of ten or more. CDR3 in DNA: TGTGCCAGCAGCCGCCCCCCCCGCTCCTACAATGAGCAGTTCTTC. Amino acid sequence: CASSRPPRSYNEQFF. This chain uses TRBV7-9 with TRBJ2-1, with D unresolved. V gave up 5 bases and J gave up 0 bases, with 11 bases separating them. CDR3 length: 15 amino acids. Germline values: CDR1 SEHNR, CDR2 FQNEAQ (reference sequence).

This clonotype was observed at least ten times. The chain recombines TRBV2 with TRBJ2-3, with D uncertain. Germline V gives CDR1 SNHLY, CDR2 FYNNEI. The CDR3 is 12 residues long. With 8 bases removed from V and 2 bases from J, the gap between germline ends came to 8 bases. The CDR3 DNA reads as TGTGCCAGCCGAGCCCTCACAGATACGCAGTATTTT. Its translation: CASRALTDTQYF.

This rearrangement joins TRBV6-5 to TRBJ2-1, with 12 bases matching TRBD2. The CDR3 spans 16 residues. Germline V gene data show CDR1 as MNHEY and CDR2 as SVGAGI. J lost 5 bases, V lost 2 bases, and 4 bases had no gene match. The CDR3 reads CASSYGASGGDNEQFF. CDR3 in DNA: TGTGCCAGCAGTTACGGGGCTAGCGGGGGGGACAATGAGCAGTTCTTC.

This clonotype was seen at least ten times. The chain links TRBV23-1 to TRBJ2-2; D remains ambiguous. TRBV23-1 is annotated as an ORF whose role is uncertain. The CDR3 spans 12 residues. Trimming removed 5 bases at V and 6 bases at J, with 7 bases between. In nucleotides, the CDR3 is TGCGCCAGCAGTACGAGAGCCGGGGAGCTGTTTTTT. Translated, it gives CASSTRAGELFF.

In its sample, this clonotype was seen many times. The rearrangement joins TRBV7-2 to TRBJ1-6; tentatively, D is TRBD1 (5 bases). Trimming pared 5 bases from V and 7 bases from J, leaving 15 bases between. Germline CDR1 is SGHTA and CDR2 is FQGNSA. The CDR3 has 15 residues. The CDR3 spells CASSSVGWDNSPLHF. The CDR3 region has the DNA TGTGCCAGCAGCAGCGTTGGGTGGGACAATTCACCCCTCCACTTT.

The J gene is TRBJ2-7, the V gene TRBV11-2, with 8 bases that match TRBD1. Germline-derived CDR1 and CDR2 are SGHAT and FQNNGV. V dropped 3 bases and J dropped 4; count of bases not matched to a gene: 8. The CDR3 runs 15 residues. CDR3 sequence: CASSLRGQGGYEQYF. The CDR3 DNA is TGTGCCAGCAGCTTGCGTGGACAGGGTGGGTACGAGCAGTACTTC.

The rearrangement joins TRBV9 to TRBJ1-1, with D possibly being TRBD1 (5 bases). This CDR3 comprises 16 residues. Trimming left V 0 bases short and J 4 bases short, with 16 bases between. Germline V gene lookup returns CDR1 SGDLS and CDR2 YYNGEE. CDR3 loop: CASSVDVSGAGTEAFF. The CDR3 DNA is TGTGCCAGCAGCGTAGATGTATCTGGGGCGGGCACTGAAGCTTTCTTT. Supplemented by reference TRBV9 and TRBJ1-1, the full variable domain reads DSGVTQTPKHLITATGQRVTLRCSPRSGDLSVYWYQQSLDQGLQFLIQYYNGEERAKGNILERFSAQQFPDLHSELNLSSLELGDSALYFCASSVDVSGAGTEAFFGQGTRLTVV.

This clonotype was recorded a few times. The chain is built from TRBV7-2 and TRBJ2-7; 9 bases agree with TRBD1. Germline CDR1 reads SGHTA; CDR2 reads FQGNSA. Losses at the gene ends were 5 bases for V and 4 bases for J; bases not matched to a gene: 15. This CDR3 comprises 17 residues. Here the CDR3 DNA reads TGTGCCAGCAGCGCCGTAATAGCACAGGGGGCGCGGTACGAGCAGTACTTC. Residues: CASSAVIAQGARYEQYF. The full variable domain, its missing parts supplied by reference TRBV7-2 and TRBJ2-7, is GAGVSQSPSNKVTEKGKDVELRCDPISGHTALYWYRQSLGQGLEFLIYFQGNSAPDKSGLPSDRFSAERTGGSVSTLTIQRTQQEDSAVYLCASSAVIAQGARYEQYFGPGTRLTVT.

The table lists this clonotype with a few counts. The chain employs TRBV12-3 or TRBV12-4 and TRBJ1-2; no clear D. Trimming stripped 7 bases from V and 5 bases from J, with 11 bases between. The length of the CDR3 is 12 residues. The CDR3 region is CASTTNNYGYTF. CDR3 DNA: TGTGCCAGCACAACAAACAATTATGGCTACACCTTC.

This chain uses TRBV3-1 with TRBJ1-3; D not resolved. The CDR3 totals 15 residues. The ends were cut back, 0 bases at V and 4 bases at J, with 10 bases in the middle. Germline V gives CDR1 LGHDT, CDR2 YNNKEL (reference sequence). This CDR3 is CASSQDFIVGNTIYF. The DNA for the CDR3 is TGTGCCAGCAGCCAAGATTTTATTGTGGGAAACACCATATATTTT.

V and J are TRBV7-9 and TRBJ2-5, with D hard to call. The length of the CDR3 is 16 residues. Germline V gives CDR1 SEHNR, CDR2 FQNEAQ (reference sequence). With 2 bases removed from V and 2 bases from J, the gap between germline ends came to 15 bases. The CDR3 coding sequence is TGTGCCAGCAGCTTACAACATCAAGTGGATCAAGAGACCCAGTACTTC. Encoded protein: CASSLQHQVDQETQYF.

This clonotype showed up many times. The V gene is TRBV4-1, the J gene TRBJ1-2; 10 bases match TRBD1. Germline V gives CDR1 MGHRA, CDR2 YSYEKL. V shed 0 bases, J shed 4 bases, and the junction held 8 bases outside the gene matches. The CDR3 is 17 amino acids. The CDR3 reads CASSQDQGQGFVYGYTF. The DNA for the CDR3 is TGCGCCAGCAGCCAAGACCAGGGACAGGGGTTTGTCTATGGCTACACCTTC.

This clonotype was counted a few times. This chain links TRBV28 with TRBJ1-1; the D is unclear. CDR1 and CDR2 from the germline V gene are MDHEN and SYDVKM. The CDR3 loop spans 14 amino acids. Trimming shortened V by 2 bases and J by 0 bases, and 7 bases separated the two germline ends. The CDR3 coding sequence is TGTGCCAGCAGTTTAATCGCGTTGAACACTGAAGCTTTCTTT. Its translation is CASSLIALNTEAFF.

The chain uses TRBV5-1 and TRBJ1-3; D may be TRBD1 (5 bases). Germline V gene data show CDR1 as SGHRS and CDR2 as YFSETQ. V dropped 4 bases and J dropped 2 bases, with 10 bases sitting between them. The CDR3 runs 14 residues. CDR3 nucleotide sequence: TGCGCCAGCAGCCTACCGGGACCTGGAAACACCATATATTTT. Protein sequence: CASSLPGPGNTIYF. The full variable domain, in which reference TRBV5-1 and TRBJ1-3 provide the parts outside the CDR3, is KAGVTQTPRYLIKTRGQQVTLSCSPISGHRSVSWYQQTPGQGLQFLFEYFSETQRNKGNFPGRFSGRQFSNSRSEMNVSTLELGDSALYLCASSLPGPGNTIYFGEGSWLTVV.

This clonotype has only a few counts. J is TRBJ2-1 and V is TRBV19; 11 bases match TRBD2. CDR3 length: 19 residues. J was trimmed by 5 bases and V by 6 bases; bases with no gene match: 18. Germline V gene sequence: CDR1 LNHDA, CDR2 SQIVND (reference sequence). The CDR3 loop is CASSPRLWPTSGEDNEQFF. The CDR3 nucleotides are TGTGCCAGTAGCCCAAGGCTATGGCCGACTAGCGGGGAGGACAATGAGCAGTTCTTC.

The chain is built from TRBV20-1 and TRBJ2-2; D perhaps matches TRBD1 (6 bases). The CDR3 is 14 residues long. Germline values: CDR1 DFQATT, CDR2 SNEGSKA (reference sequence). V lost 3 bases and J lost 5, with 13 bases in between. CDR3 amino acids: CSASPTRGTGELFF. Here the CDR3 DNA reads TGCAGTGCTAGTCCAACGAGGGGGACCGGGGAGCTGTTTTTT.

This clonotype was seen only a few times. In DNA form, the CDR3 reads TGTGCCACCAGTGCCGGGGTAGAGGGGCGGCCCCAGCATTTT. Translating gives CATSAGVEGRPQHF. V usage is TRBV24-1 and J usage is TRBJ1-5; perhaps TRBD1 as D (5 bases). Germline V CDR1 and CDR2: KGHDR, SFDVKD. V was pared by 5 bases and J by 9 bases, with 16 bases between. CDR3 length: 14 residues.

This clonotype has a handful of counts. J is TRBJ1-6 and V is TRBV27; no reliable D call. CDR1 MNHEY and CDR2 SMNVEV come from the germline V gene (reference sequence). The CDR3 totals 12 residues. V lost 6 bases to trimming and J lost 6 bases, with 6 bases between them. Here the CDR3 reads CASRILNSPLHF. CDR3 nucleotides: TGTGCCAGCAGGATTCTTAATTCACCCCTCCACTTT.

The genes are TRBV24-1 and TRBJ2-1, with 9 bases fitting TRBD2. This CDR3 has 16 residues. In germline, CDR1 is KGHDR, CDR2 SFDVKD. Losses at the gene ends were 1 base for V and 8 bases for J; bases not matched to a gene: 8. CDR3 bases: TGTGCCACCAGTGATTTACGCGGGGGGGGCTGGTATGAGCAGTTCTTC. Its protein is CATSDLRGGGWYEQFF.

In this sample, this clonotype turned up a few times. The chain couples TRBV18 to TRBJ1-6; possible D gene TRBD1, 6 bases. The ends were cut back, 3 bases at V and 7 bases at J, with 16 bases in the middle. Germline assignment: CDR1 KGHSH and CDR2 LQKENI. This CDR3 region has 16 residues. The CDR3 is CASSPGAGVRNSPLHF. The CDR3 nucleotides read TGTGCCAGCTCACCGGGGGCAGGGGTACGGAATTCACCCCTCCACTTT.

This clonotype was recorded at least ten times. CDR3 residues: CSARWGNNQPQHF. CDR3 sequence (DNA): TGCAGTGCTAGGTGGGGTAACAATCAGCCCCAGCATTTT. V usage is TRBV20-1 and J usage is TRBJ1-5; D remains ambiguous. The CDR3 has 13 amino acids. V gave up 3 bases and J gave up 3 bases, with 9 bases separating them. Per the germline V gene, CDR1 is DFQATT and CDR2 is SNEGSKA (reference sequence).

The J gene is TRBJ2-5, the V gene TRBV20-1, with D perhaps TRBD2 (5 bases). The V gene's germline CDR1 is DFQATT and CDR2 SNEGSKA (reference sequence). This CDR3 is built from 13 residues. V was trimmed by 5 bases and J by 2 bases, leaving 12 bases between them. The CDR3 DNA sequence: TGCAGTGCTGAGCGGCTAGAACAAGAGACCCAGTACTTC. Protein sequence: CSAERLEQETQYF.

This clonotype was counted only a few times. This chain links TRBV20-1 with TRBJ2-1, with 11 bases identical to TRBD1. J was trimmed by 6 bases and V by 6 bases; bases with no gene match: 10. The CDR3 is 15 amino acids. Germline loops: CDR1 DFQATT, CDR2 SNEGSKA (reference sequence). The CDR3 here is CSAPLGTGGRNEQFF. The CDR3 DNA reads TGCAGTGCACCCCTCGGGACAGGGGGACGCAATGAGCAGTTCTTC.

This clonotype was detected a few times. The CDR3 region is CASTLRSYRGDQPQHF. The CDR3 DNA is TGTGCCAGCACGCTAAGGAGTTACAGGGGCGATCAGCCCCAGCATTTT. V usage is TRBV6-2 or TRBV6-3 and J usage is TRBJ1-5, with 7 bases fitting TRBD1. Germline trimming cut 7 bases from V and 5 bases from J; bases unmatched to any gene: 14. Germline assignment: CDR1 MNHEY and CDR2 SVGEGT. The CDR3 consists of 16 residues.

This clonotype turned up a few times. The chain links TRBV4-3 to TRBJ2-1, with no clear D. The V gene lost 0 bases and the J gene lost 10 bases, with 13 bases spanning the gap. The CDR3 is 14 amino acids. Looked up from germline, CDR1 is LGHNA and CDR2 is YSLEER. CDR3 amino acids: CASSQDKGAAEQFF. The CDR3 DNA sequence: TGCGCCAGCAGCCAAGATAAAGGCGCGGCCGAGCAGTTCTTC.

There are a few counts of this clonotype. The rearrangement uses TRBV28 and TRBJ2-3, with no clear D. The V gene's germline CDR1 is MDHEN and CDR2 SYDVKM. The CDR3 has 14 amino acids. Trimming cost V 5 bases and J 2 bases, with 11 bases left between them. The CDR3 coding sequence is TGTGCCAGCAGTGGCCTAACCGTCACAGATACGCAGTATTTT. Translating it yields CASSGLTVTDTQYF.